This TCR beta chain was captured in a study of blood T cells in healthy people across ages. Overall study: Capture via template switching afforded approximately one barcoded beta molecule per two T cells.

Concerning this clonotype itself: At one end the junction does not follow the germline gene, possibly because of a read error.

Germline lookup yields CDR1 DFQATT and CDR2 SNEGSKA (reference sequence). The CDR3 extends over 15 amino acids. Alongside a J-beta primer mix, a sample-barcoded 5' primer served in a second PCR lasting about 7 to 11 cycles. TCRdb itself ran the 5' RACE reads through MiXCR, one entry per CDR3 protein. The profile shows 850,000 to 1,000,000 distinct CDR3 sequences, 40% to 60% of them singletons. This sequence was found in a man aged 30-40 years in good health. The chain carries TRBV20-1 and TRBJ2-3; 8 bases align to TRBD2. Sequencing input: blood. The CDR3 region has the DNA TGCAGTACTAGAGATGTGGGGACTAGGTGGGATACGCAGTATTTT. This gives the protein CSTRDVGTRWDTQYF.